The 18 T cell receptor beta chains below were found in one sample sequenced in a study of regulatory dendritic cells for organ transplantation. Method: immunoSEQ multiplex PCR; TCRdb's copy keeps in-frame clones and lacks some. The profile shows 29,000 or so clones, about 79% of them singletons. Sequencing was carried out using memory CD4+ T cells from blood. As for subset: CD45RO+ memory T cells. These receptors were collected from a human donor in good health.

The DNA of the CDR3 is TGTGCCAGCAGTCGTAACAGAGGGGGAACTGAAGCTTTCTTT. Its protein is CASSRNRGGTEAFF. This sequence joins TRBV27 and TRBJ1-1, with D possibly matching TRBD1 (6 bases). This CDR3 region has 14 residues. V lost 5 bases and J lost 5, with 15 bases in between. From germline, CDR1 is MNHEY and CDR2 SMNVEV (reference sequence).

Concerning this clone: This CDR3 is also generated by other DNA sequences in the sample. DNA of the CDR3: TGTGCCAGCAGCTTGGGGACTAGTTTTCAGTACTTC. Translation: CASSLGTSFQYF. The rearrangement uses TRBV5-4 and TRBJ2-4; TRBD2 aligns across 7 bases. The CDR3 length is 12 residues. Per the germline V gene, CDR1 is SGHNT and CDR2 is YYREEE (reference sequence). V shed 0 bases and J 11 bases; nucleotides not matched to a gene: 2.

J is TRBJ2-1 and V is TRBV4-1; 15 nucleotides line up with TRBD2. V dropped 0 bases and J dropped 16; count of bases not matched to a gene: 16. The CDR3 is 18 residues long. Germline values: CDR1 MGHRA, CDR2 YSYEKL. CDR3 protein: CASSQDAPRTSGRAHPFF. The CDR3 DNA reads TGCGCCAGCAGCCAAGACGCTCCCCGGACTAGCGGGAGGGCCCACCCATTCTTC.

The V and J genes are TRBV29-1 and TRBJ1-2; 7 bases agree with TRBD1. V lost 7 bases, J lost 3 bases, and 8 bases stayed unmatched. CDR3 size: 13 residues. CDR1 and CDR2 (germline): SQVTM, ANQGSEA. CDR3 region: CSGLVGTDYGYTF. DNA of the CDR3: TGCAGCGGCCTAGTGGGGACAGACTATGGCTACACCTTC.

This clone occurred a few times. V gene TRBV19 combines with J gene TRBJ1-2; tentatively, D is TRBD1 (5 bases). CDR1 LNHDA and CDR2 SQIVND come from the germline V gene (reference sequence). The V end lost 5 bases, the J end lost 4 bases, and 17 bases lay between the germline ends. The CDR3 is made up of 15 amino acids. CDR3 nucleotide sequence: TGTGCCAGTAGTCGGGACGCAGGATCGCTCTATGGCTACACCTTC. It yields the protein CASSRDAGSLYGYTF.

This chain connects TRBV7-2 to TRBJ2-5; the D is unclear. The CDR3 is made up of 13 amino acids. Germline CDR1 SGHTA, CDR2 FQGNSA. Trimming removed 3 bases at V and 5 bases at J, with 10 bases between. CDR3 amino acids: CASSFSGTETQYF. For the CDR3, the DNA is TGTGCCAGCAGCTTTAGTGGCACCGAGACCCAGTACTTC.

The chain carries TRBV4-2 and TRBJ1-6; D remains unclear. The V end was cut by 6 bases, the J end by 9 bases, with 24 bases between. Germline assignment: CDR1 LGHNA and CDR2 YNFKEQ. The CDR3 length is 17 residues. The CDR3 is CASRQSTGRLVSSPLHF. The DNA of the CDR3 is TGTGCCAGCAGACAGTCAACCGGGAGATTGGTGTCTTCACCCCTCCACTTT.

This chain uses TRBV4-1 with TRBJ1-2; D not resolved. The germline CDR1 and CDR2 sequences are MGHRA and YSYEKL. Trimming removed 1 base at V and 3 bases at J, with 15 bases between. This CDR3 is 16 amino acids long. CDR3 in amino acids: CASSQGDSQVDYGYTF. The CDR3, as DNA: TGCGCCAGCAGCCAAGGAGATTCCCAGGTAGACTATGGCTACACCTTC.

V is TRBV20-1 and J is TRBJ2-3; D gene uncertain. The CDR3 loop spans 11 amino acids. From germline, CDR1 is DFQATT and CDR2 SNEGSKA (reference sequence). Trimming removed 5 bases at V and 4 bases at J, with 7 bases between. CDR3 in DNA: TGCAGTGCTGAAGGTGCAGATACGCAGTATTTT. Translated: CSAEGADTQYF.

The chain uses TRBV6-1 and TRBJ2-2; weak D call: TRBD2 (5 bases). Looked up from germline, CDR1 is MNHNS and CDR2 is SASEGT. The CDR3 spans 16 residues. Trimming pared 0 bases from V and 5 bases from J, leaving 13 bases between. The CDR3 DNA follows: TGTGCCAGCAGTGAAGCGCCCCACCCGGGGACCGGGGAGCTGTTTTTT. Protein sequence: CASSEAPHPGTGELFF.

The genes are TRBV20-1 and TRBJ2-5; no clear D. This CDR3 is built from 11 residues. Trimming removed 5 bases at V and 3 bases at J, with 7 bases between. Germline loops: CDR1 DFQATT, CDR2 SNEGSKA (reference sequence). The CDR3 sequence: CSASPKETQYF. CDR3 nucleotides: TGCAGTGCTTCCCCTAAAGAGACCCAGTACTTC.

This clone was counted a few times. This chain connects TRBV19 to TRBJ1-1, with 7 positions matching TRBD1. V was pared by 7 bases and J by 3 bases, with 8 bases of the junction left unmatched. This CDR3 spans 14 amino acids. Germline V gives CDR1 LNHDA, CDR2 SQIVND (reference sequence). CDR3 in amino acids: CASIGTETHTEAFF. DNA of the CDR3: TGTGCCAGTATCGGGACAGAGACTCACACTGAAGCTTTCTTT. Based on the CDR3 plus reference TRBV19 and TRBJ1-1, the full variable domain is DGGITQSPKYLFRKEGQNVTLSCEQNLNHDAMYWYRQDPGQGLRLIYYSQIVNDFQKGDIAEGYSVSREKKESFPLTVTSAQKNPTAFYLCASIGTETHTEAFFGQGTRLTVV.

This clone occurred a few times. The chain joins TRBV19 to TRBJ2-7; TRBD2 is a possible D gene (6 bases). V lost 3 bases and J lost 5, with 14 bases in between. The CDR3 contains 14 residues. Germline CDR1 reads LNHDA; CDR2 reads SQIVND (reference sequence). The CDR3 sequence is CASSIQAGSHEQYF. The CDR3 DNA is TGTGCCAGTAGTATCCAGGCCGGGAGCCACGAGCAGTACTTC.

The chain has TRBV28 and TRBJ2-5; weak D call: TRBD2 (6 bases). V lost 6 bases to trimming and J lost 2 bases, with 13 bases between them. Germline CDR1 reads MDHEN; CDR2 reads SYDVKM. The CDR3 consists of 14 residues. Written as DNA, the CDR3 is TGTGCCAGCAGCCGGAGGGCCCGGCAAGAGACCCAGTACTTC. It is translated as CASSRRARQETQYF.

This clone was seen only once. This chain uses TRBV6-4 with TRBJ2-3, with 8 bases lining up with TRBD2. From germline, CDR1 is MRHNA and CDR2 SNTAGT. CDR3 length: 15 amino acids. V shed 2 bases, J shed 4 bases, and the junction held 5 bases outside the gene matches. The CDR3 nucleotides are TGTGCCAGCAGTGACGGACTAGCAGGTTCAGATACGCAGTATTTT. Translation: CASSDGLAGSDTQYF.

In this sample, this clone turned up once. The chain employs TRBV4-2 and TRBJ2-7; no clear D. The CDR3 is 15 amino acids. Germline loops: CDR1 LGHNA, CDR2 YNFKEQ. V dropped 0 bases and J dropped 3 bases, with 12 bases sitting between them. CDR3 sequence reads: CASSQEGSSSYEQYF. CDR3 sequence (DNA): TGTGCCAGCAGCCAAGAGGGCTCCTCTAGCTACGAGCAGTACTTC.

This chain connects TRBV27 to TRBJ1-1, with D possibly being TRBD1 (6 bases). The CDR3 is made up of 13 amino acids. The V end lost 5 bases, the J end lost 6 bases, and 13 bases lay between the germline ends. Germline CDR1 is MNHEY and CDR2 is SMNVEV (reference sequence). Here the CDR3 DNA reads TGTGCCAGCAGTCTCAGGGGATCACCTGAAGCTTTCTTT. Protein product: CASSLRGSPEAFF.

This clone was counted once. The chain employs TRBV7-2 and TRBJ2-1, with 9 bases fitting TRBD2. The junction had 10 bases not matched to a gene; V was cut back by 4 bases and J by 9 bases. The CDR3 has 15 amino acids. The V gene's germline CDR1 is SGHTA and CDR2 FQGNSA. CDR3 loop: CASSSYSGRGGEQFF. The CDR3 DNA reads TGTGCCAGCAGCTCCTATAGCGGGAGAGGAGGTGAGCAGTTCTTC.